Listed below are T cell receptor beta chains from one sample, sequenced in a study of siplizumab effects on memory and regulatory T cells. Profiled with immunoSEQ multiplex PCR; TCRdb holds only in-frame clones, not every one. This table holds about 72,000 clones, around 90% found once. Specimen: CD8+ T cells sorted from blood. The receptor source for this set is a human donor in good health. CDR3s include the opening cysteine and the closing phenylalanine or tryptophan. The order of the fields is D gene, clone size, V gene, J gene, CDR3 protein, CDR3 DNA. D genes are given only for firm matches. Size values are once, few and many counts, or a class for expanded clones, and some rows have none.

>TRBD2|.|TRBV27|TRBJ2-7
CASPRRGEGDEQYF
TGTGCCAGCCCCCGCCGTGGGGAGGGCGACGAGCAGTACTTC
>.|.|TRBV7-9|TRBJ2-7
CASSLDSSYEQYF
TGTGCCAGCAGCTTGGACAGCTCCTACGAGCAGTACTTC
>.|.|TRBV5-5|TRBJ2-5
CASRLSGAEQETQYF
TGTGCCAGCAGATTGTCGGGGGCGGAACAAGAGACCCAGTACTTC
>.|once|TRBV6-1|TRBJ2-6
CASSEAPGANVLTF
TGTGCCAGCAGTGAAGCGCCCGGGGCCAACGTCCTGACTTTC
>.|.|TRBV19|TRBJ1-2
CASKLAHRGSDYGYTF
TGTGCCAGTAAACTGGCTCACAGAGGGTCCGACTATGGCTACACCTTC
>.|many|TRBV10-1|TRBJ2-7
CASSELLGVDEQYF
TGCGCCAGCAGTGAGTTGCTAGGGGTTGACGAGCAGTACTTC
>.|.|TRBV19|TRBJ2-1
CASSIGGSAYNEQFF
TGTGCCAGTAGTATTGGGGGGAGTGCTTACAATGAGCAGTTCTTC
>.|.|TRBV6-1|TRBJ2-5
CASSEEGTVETQYF
TGTGCCAGCAGTGAAGAGGGGACGGTGGAGACCCAGTACTTC
>.|.|TRBV5-4|TRBJ1-1
CASKDGSMNTEAFF
TGTGCCAGCAAAGACGGATCCATGAACACTGAAGCTTTCTTT
>TRBD1|.|TRBV4-1|TRBJ2-7
CASSQVARTGAYEQYF
TGCGCCAGCAGCCAAGTCGCAAGGACAGGGGCCTACGAGCAGTACTTC
>.|.|TRBV2|TRBJ1-3
CASTGNTIYF
TGTGCCAGCACAGGAAACACCATATATTTT
>.|.|TRBV5-6|TRBJ1-4
CASSLVGVLGSNEKLFF
TGTGCCAGCAGCTTGGTTGGGGTTTTGGGGAGTAATGAAAAACTGTTTTTT
>.|.|TRBV9|TRBJ2-2
CASSAWGGELFF
TGTGCCAGCAGCGCATGGGGCGGGGAGCTGTTTTTT
>TRBD2|.|TRBV7-3|TRBJ2-3
CASSRGGSGTDTQYF
TGTGCCAGCTCCCGGGGCGGGAGTGGCACAGATACGCAGTATTTT
>TRBD2|.|TRBV7-8|TRBJ2-3
CASSLSWTSFTDTQYF
TGTGCCAGCAGCTTATCATGGACTAGCTTCACAGATACGCAGTATTTT
>TRBD2|.|TRBV7-6|TRBJ2-1
CASSSGGLYNEQFF
TGTGCCAGCAGCTCGGGGGGACTGTACAATGAGCAGTTCTTC
>.|.|TRBV19|TRBJ2-1
CASRISSYNEQFF
TGTGCCAGTAGGATTAGCTCCTACAATGAGCAGTTCTTC
>.|.|TRBV6-5|TRBJ1-2
CASSYWTSSNYGYTF
TGTGCCAGCAGTTACTGGACTTCTTCTAACTATGGCTACACCTTC
>.|once|TRBV5-6|TRBJ2-4
CASSFGDIAKNIQYF
TGTGCCAGCAGCTTTGGGGATATAGCCAAAAACATTCAGTACTTC
>.|.|TRBV29-1|TRBJ2-7
CSVGSRGSSYEQYF
TGCAGCGTTGGGTCAAGGGGTAGCTCCTACGAGCAGTACTTC
>.|.|TRBV6-1|TRBJ2-7
CASIVGPDSSYEQYF
TGTGCCAGCATCGTGGGGCCAGACAGCTCCTACGAGCAGTACTTC
>.|.|TRBV2|TRBJ2-1
CASSAMDTSSYNEQFF
TGTGCCAGCAGCGCTATGGACACGAGCTCCTACAATGAGCAGTTCTTC
>.|few|TRBV6-1|TRBJ1-6
CASRETYSTLHF
TGTGCCAGCAGGGAAACCTATTCTACCCTCCACTTT
>.|.|TRBV27|TRBJ1-6
CASSWGSRSPLHF
TGTGCCAGCTCCTGGGGAAGTAGATCACCCCTCCACTTT
>.|.|TRBV6-1|TRBJ1-5
CASRSGGNQPQHF
TGTGCCAGCAGAAGTGGGGGCAATCAGCCCCAGCATTTT
>TRBD1|.|TRBV19|TRBJ2-7
CASSKIGQGRDEQYF
TGTGCCAGTAGTAAAATCGGACAGGGTCGGGACGAGCAGTACTTC
>TRBD2|.|TRBV27|TRBJ2-7
CASSSTTREGHYEQYF
TGTGCCAGCAGTTCCACTACGCGGGAGGGCCACTACGAGCAGTACTTC
>.|few|TRBV29-1|TRBJ2-2
CSVVSGMNTGELFF
TGCAGCGTTGTCTCAGGGATGAACACCGGGGAGCTGTTTTTT
>TRBD2|.|TRBV11-1|TRBJ2-2
CASSAELAGVTGELFF
TGTGCCAGCAGCGCGGAATTAGCGGGGGTAACCGGGGAGCTGTTTTTT
>.|.|TRBV5-1|TRBJ2-1
CASSLDDNEQFF
TGCGCCAGCAGCTTGGATGACAATGAGCAGTTCTTC
>.|.|TRBV5-6|TRBJ2-1
CASSWDLPGSYNEQFF
TGTGCCAGCAGCTGGGACCTCCCGGGCTCCTACAATGAGCAGTTCTTC
>.|.|TRBV4-1|TRBJ2-1
CASSLDSTANEQFF
TGCGCCAGCAGCCTAGATAGCACGGCGAATGAGCAGTTCTTC
>.|.|TRBV7-9|TRBJ2-2
CASSLGLTTGELFF
TGTGCCAGCAGCTTAGGTCTGACCACCGGGGAGCTGTTTTTT
>.|.|TRBV6-6|TRBJ2-7
CASSYSGIHSYEQYF
TGTGCCAGCAGTTACTCAGGAATCCACTCCTACGAGCAGTACTTC
>.|.|TRBV27|TRBJ1-1
CASSLVANTEAFF
TGTGCCAGCAGTTTAGTAGCGAACACTGAAGCTTTCTTT
>.|.|TRBV27|TRBJ1-1
CASSPLLMADEAFF
TGTGCCAGCAGTCCGCTTTTGATGGCTGATGAAGCTTTCTTT
>.|.|TRBV7-9|TRBJ1-1
CASSSGRERDTEAFF
TGTGCCAGCAGCTCCGGACGGGAGAGGGACACTGAAGCTTTCTTT
>.|.|TRBV9|TRBJ2-1
CASSVDWGNEQFF
TGTGCCAGCAGCGTGGACTGGGGCAATGAGCAGTTCTTC
>TRBD1|.|TRBV13|TRBJ2-7
CASTRGSKSYEQYF
TGTGCCAGCACCAGGGGGTCCAAATCCTACGAGCAGTACTTC
>.|once|TRBV27|TRBJ2-5
CASGTETQYF
TGTGCCAGCGGGACAGAGACCCAGTACTTC
>.|.|TRBV2|TRBJ1-2
CASNNGVDYGYTF
TGTGCCAGCAATAACGGCGTGGACTATGGCTACACCTTC
>TRBD2|.|TRBV11-2|TRBJ2-1
CASSSGLARNEQFF
TGTGCCAGCAGCTCAGGACTAGCACGGAATGAGCAGTTCTTC
>TRBD2|.|TRBV9|TRBJ2-1
CASSVVGAGVSYNEQFF
TGTGCCAGCAGCGTAGTAGGAGCGGGAGTTTCCTACAATGAGCAGTTCTTC
>.|.|TRBV29-1|TRBJ2-1
CSVEQDPGNEQFF
TGCAGCGTTGAACAGGACCCGGGGAATGAGCAGTTCTTC
>.|.|TRBV9|TRBJ2-3
CASSVDWVDTDTQYF
TGTGCCAGCAGCGTAGACTGGGTTGACACAGATACGCAGTATTTT
>.|.|TRBV14|TRBJ2-3
CASSQVGRRDTQYF
TGTGCCAGCAGCCAAGTGGGGCGGCGGGATACGCAGTATTTT
>.|.|TRBV29-1|TRBJ1-4
CSVPGVYNEKLFF
TGCAGCGTGCCCGGAGTCTATAATGAAAAACTGTTTTTT
>.|few|TRBV5-6|TRBJ2-3
CASSLDRKGIDTQYF
TGTGCCAGCAGCTTAGATCGGAAGGGAATAGATACGCAGTATTTT
>TRBD2|.|TRBV11-3|TRBJ2-1
CASSLLGLAYNEQFF
TGTGCCAGCAGCTTGTTAGGACTAGCCTACAATGAGCAGTTCTTC
>.|.|TRBV5-1|TRBJ2-2
CASNSDRYTGELFF
TGCGCCAGCAACTCCGACAGGTACACCGGGGAGCTGTTTTTT
>.|.|TRBV27|TRBJ2-1
CASSLSAGTHNEQFF
TGTGCCAGCAGTTTATCGGCGGGTACCCACAATGAGCAGTTCTTC
>TRBD1|.|TRBV11-2|TRBJ2-4
CASSYRQGFAKNIQYF
TGTGCCAGCAGCTACAGACAGGGTTTCGCCAAAAACATTCAGTACTTC